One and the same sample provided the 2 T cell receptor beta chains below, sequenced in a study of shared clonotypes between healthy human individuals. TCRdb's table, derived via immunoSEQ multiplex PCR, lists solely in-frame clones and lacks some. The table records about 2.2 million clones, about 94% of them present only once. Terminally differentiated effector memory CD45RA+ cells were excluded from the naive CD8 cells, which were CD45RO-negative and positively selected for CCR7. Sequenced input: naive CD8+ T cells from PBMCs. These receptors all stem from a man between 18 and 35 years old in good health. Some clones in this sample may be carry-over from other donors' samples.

The CDR3 spells CASSYSDLSRGELFF. In DNA, the CDR3 is TGTGCCAGCAGTTACTCGGACTTGTCAAGGGGGGAGCTGTTTTTT. The V gene is TRBV6-5, the J gene TRBJ2-2, with TRBD2 as a possible D gene (5 bases). With 0 bases removed from V and 8 bases from J, the gap between germline ends came to 13 bases. Per the germline V gene, CDR1 is MNHEY and CDR2 is SVGAGI. This CDR3 is built from 15 residues.

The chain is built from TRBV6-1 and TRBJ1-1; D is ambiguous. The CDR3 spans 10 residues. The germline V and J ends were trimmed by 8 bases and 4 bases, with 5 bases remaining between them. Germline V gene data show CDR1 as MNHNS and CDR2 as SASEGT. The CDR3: CASEGTEAFF. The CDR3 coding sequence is TGTGCCAGCGAGGGCACTGAAGCTTTCTTT.